This note documents a single T cell receptor (beta chain) sequence. What it binds is not known. Repertoires were generated with immunoSEQ multiplex PCR, while TCRdb's copy carries only in-frame clones and drops some. Of about 79,000 clones listed, around 90% are singletons. The data belong to a study of OX40 agonist ivuxolimab in advanced cancers. Study-level results: Low levels of normalized T-cell clonal expansion also appeared in some nonresponders.

CDR3 length: 15 amino acids. The V end lost 1 base, the J end lost 1 base, and 8 bases lay between the germline ends. Germline V gives CDR1 SNHLY, CDR2 FYNNEI. The source was CD4+ or CD8+ T cells sorted from blood, collected in a trial of the OX40 agonist ivuxolimab. The V call is TRBV2, the J call TRBJ1-5; D gene unclear. This TCR was sampled from an adult with an advanced solid tumor such as melanoma, head and neck, liver or kidney cancer. The CDR3 protein is CASSEGAVSNQPQHF. CDR3 coding DNA: TGTGCCAGCAGTGAAGGGGCGGTAAGCAATCAGCCCCAGCATTTT.